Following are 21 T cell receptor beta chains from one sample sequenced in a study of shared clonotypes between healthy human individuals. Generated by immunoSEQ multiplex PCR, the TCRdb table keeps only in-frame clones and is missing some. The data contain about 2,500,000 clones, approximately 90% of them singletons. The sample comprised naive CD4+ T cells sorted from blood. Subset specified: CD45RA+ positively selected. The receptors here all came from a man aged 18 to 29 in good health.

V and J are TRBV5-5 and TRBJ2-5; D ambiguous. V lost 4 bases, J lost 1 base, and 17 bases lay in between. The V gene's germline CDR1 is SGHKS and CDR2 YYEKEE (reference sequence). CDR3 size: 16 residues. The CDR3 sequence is CASSRATEWVQETQYF. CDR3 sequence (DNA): TGTGCCAGCAGCCGAGCGACTGAGTGGGTCCAAGAGACCCAGTACTTC.

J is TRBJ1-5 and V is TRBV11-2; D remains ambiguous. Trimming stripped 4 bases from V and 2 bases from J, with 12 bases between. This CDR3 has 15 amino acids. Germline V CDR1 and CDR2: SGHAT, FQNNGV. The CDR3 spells CASSSSEGRNQPQHF. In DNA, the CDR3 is TGTGCCAGCAGCTCCTCCGAGGGCCGCAATCAGCCCCAGCATTTT.

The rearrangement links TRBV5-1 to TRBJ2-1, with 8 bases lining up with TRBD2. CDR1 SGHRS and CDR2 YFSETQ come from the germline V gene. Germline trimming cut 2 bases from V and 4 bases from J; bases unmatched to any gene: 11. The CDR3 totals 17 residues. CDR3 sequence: CASSLTASGSGYNEQFF. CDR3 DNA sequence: TGCGCCAGCAGCTTAACGGCTAGCGGGTCGGGGTACAATGAGCAGTTCTTC.

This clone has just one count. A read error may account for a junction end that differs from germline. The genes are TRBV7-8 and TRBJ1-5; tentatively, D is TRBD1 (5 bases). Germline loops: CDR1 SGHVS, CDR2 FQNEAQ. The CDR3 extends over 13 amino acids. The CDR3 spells CASSLGRDQPQHF. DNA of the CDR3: TGTGCCAGCAGCTTAGGCAGGGATCAACCCCAGCATTTT.

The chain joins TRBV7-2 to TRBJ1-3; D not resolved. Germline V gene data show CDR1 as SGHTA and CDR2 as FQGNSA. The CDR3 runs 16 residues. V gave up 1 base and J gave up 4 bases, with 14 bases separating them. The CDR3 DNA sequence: TGTGCCAGCAGCTTAGGGTTCATGGGAGTAGGAAACACCATATATTTT. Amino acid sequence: CASSLGFMGVGNTIYF.

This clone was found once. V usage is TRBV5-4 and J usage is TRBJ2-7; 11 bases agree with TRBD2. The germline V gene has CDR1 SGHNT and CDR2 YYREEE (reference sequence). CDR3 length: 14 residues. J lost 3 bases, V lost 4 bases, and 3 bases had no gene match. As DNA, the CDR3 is TGTGCCAGCAGCATCGGGACTAGCGGCTACGAGCAGTACTTC. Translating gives CASSIGTSGYEQYF.

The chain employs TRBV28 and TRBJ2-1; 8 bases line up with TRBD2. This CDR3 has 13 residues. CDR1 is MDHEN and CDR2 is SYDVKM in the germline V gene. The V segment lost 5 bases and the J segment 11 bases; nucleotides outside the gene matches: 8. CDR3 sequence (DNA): TGTGCCAGCAGTCGACCAGCGGGGGCCCAGCAGTTCTTC. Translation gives CASSRPAGAQQFF.

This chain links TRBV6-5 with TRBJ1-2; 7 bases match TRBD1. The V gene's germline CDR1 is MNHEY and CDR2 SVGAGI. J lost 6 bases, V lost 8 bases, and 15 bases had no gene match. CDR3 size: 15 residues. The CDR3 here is CASRTGFTSMNGYTF. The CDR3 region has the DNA TGTGCCAGCCGGACAGGCTTTACTTCTATGAATGGCTACACCTTC.

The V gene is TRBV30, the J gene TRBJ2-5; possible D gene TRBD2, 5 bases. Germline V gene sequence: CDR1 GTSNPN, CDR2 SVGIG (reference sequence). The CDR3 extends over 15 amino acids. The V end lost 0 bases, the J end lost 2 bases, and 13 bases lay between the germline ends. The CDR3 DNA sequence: TGTGCCTGGAGTGTACTTGGGCTAGCACAAGAGACCCAGTACTTC. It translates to CAWSVLGLAQETQYF.

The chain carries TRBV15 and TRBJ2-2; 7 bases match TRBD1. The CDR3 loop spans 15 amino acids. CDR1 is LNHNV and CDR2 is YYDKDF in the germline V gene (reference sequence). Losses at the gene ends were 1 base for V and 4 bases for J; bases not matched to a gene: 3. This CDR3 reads CATSRGQGLTGELFF. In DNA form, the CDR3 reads TGTGCCACCAGCAGAGGACAGGGCCTCACCGGGGAGCTGTTTTTT.

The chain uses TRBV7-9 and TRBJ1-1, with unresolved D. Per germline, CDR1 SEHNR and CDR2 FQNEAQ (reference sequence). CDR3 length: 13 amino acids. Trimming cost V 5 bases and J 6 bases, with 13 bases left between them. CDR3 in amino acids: CASSPKGGSEAFF. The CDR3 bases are TGTGCCAGCAGCCCTAAAGGCGGCTCTGAAGCTTTCTTT.

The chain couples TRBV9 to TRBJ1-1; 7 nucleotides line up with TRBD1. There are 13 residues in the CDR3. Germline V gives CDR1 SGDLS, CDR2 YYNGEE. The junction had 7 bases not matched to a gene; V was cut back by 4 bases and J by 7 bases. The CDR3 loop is CASSLIRDSEAFF. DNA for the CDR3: TGTGCCAGCAGCCTCATCCGGGACAGTGAAGCTTTCTTT.

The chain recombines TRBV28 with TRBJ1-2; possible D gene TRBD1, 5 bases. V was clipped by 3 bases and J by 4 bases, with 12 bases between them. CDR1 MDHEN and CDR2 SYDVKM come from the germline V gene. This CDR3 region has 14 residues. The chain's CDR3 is CASSLGGFFYGYTF. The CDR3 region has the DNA TGTGCCAGCAGTTTGGGGGGATTTTTCTATGGCTACACCTTC.

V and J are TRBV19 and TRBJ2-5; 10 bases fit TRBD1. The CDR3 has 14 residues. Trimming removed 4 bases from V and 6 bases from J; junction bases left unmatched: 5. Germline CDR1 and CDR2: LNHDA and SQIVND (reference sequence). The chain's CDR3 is CASSNRDRGKTQYF. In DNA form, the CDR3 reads TGTGCCAGTAGTAACCGGGACAGGGGTAAGACCCAGTACTTC.

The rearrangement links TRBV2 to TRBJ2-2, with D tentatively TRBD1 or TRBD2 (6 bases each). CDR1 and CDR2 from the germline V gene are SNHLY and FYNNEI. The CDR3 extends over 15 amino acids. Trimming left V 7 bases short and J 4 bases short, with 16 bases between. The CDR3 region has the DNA TGTGCCAGCATGGCCCGGGGGCGAGGCACCGGGGAGCTGTTTTTT. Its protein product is CASMARGRGTGELFF.

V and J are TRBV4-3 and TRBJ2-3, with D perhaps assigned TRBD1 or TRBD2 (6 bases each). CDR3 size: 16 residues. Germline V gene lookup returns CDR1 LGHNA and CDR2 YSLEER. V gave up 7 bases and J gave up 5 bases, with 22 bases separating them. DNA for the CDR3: TGCGCCAGCACCTCCCTAGCCTGGGGGGCAATAGATACGCAGTATTTT. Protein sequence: CASTSLAWGAIDTQYF.

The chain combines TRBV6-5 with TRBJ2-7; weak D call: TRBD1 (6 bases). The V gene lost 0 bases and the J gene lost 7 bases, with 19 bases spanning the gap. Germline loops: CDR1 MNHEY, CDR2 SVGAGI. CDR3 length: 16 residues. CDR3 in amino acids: CASSYSKGDGTGEQYF. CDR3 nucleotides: TGTGCCAGCAGTTACTCGAAGGGGGACGGTACGGGAGAGCAGTACTTC.

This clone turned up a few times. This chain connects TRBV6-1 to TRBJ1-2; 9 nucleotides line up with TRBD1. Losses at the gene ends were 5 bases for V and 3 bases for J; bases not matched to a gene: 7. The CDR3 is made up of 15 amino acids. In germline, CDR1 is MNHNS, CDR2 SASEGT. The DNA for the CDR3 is TGTGCCAGCAGTTCACAGGGGGCGCAGGACTATGGCTACACCTTC. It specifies CASSSQGAQDYGYTF.

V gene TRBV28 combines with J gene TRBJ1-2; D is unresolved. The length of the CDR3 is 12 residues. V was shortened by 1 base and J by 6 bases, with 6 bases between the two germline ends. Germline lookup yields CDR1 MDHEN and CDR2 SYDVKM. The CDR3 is CASSLFPDGYTF. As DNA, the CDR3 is TGTGCCAGCAGTTTATTCCCGGATGGCTACACCTTC.

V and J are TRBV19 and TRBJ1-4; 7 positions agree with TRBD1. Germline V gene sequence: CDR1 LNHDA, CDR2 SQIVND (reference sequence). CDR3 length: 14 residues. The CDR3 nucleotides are TGTGCTGTACAGGGGTCTGGGACTAATGAAAAACTGTTTTTT. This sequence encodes CAVQGSGTNEKLFF.

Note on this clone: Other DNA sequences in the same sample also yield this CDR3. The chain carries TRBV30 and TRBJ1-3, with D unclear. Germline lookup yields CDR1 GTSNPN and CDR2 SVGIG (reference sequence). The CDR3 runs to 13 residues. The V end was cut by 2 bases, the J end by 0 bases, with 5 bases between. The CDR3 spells CAWSLGSGNTIYF. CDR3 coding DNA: TGTGCCTGGAGTCTAGGCTCTGGAAACACCATATATTTT.